These T cell receptor beta chains were read from a single sample in a study of T cell repertoires in cytomegalovirus infection. Each CDR3 protein is one row after TCRdb ran MiXCR on the reads. This sample has fewer than 550,000 distinct CDR3 sequences, with more than 15% found just once. The sample comprised CD8+ T cells from PBMCs. These receptors all stem from a human donor in good health (CMV status not recorded). Some clones in this sample may be carry-over from other donors' samples. Both conserved end residues are part of each CDR3. The D gene is left open where the match is weak. Clone sizes are given selectively: once, few, many, or a class where the clone is expanded.

>16|TRBJ2-1|TRBD2|few|TRBV28
TGTGCCAGCAGCACTAGCGGAGAGAGCTCCTACAATGAGCAGTTCTTC
CASSTSGESSYNEQFF
>16|TRBJ2-1|-|many|TRBV11-2
TGTGCCAGCAGCTTAGCGGTCCTCCCGTCGGGGAATGAGCAGTTCTTC
CASSLAVLPSGNEQFF
>14|TRBJ2-1|TRBD2|many|TRBV7-9
TGTGCCAGCAGCTTAGTAGGACTAGCGGTAGAGCAGTTCTTC
CASSLVGLAVEQFF
>13|TRBJ2-6|-|many|TRBV12-5
TGTGCTAGTGAAGGGTCTGGGGCCAACGTCCTGACTTTC
CASEGSGANVLTF
>15|TRBJ2-7|TRBD2|-|TRBV27
TGTGCCAGCAGTTTGAAGCGGGAGGACCCCTACGAGCAGTACTTC
CASSLKREDPYEQYF
>15|TRBJ1-1|-|many|TRBV19
TGTGCCAGTAGTAATCCCCCGGGGTACGACACTGAAGCTTTCTTT
CASSNPPGYDTEAFF
>13|TRBJ2-1|TRBD2|-|TRBV29-1
TGCAGCGCCCGGACTAGCGGGAGGAATGAGCAGTTCTTC
CSARTSGRNEQFF
>12|TRBJ1-1|TRBD1|few|TRBV27
TGTGCCAGCAGTCCCCGGACAGGGAAGGCTTTCTTT
CASSPRTGKAFF
>15|TRBJ2-5|-|many|TRBV9
TGTGCCAGCAGCGCCTCCGGGACACCGCGTCTAGGGGAGTACTTC
CASSASGTPRLGEYF
>16|TRBJ2-6|-|-|TRBV4-2
TGTGCCAGCAGCCAAGAAGAGGGTCCTGGGGCCAACGTCCTGACTTTC
CASSQEEGPGANVLTF
>15|TRBJ2-3|TRBD2|many|TRBV7-9
TGTGCCAGCAGGCCGAGCGGGAGAAGCACAGATACGCAGTATTTT
CASRPSGRSTDTQYF
>13|TRBJ1-1|TRBD1|few|TRBV27
TGTGCCAGCAGTTCAGACAGGGAGACTGAAGCTTTCTTT
CASSSDRETEAFF
>15|TRBJ2-1|TRBD2|-|TRBV2
TGTGCCAGCTTGGAGCGGGGGGGCGTTTACAATGAGCAGTTCTTC
CASLERGGVYNEQFF
>13|TRBJ2-7|TRBD1|many|TRBV7-9
TGTGCCATCGACAGGGGACAGAACTACGAGCAGTACTTC
CAIDRGQNYEQYF
>18|TRBJ2-1|TRBD1|-|TRBV24-1
TGTGCCACCAGTGATTTAGGCAAGGGACAGGAGACTTACAATGAGCAGTTCTTC
CATSDLGKGQETYNEQFF
>14|TRBJ2-1|TRBD2|many|TRBV11-2
TGTGCCAGCAGCTTACGGACTAGGGACAATGAGCAGTTCTTC
CASSLRTRDNEQFF
>14|TRBJ2-1|TRBD2|many|TRBV6-1
TGTGCCAGCAAGTGGCGGGAGGGCCTCAATGAGCAGTTCTTC
CASKWREGLNEQFF
>14|TRBJ2-7|-|-|TRBV29-1
TGCAGCGTTTACTCGGGGGGCTTAACCTACGAGCAGTACTTC
CSVYSGGLTYEQYF
>17|TRBJ2-5|-|-|TRBV2
TGTGCCAGCAGTGAAGGGGTAGCGGCCAGAGGGGCGGAGACCCAGTACTTC
CASSEGVAARGAETQYF
>15|TRBJ2-7|-|many|TRBV7-3
TGTGCCAGCAGCCCGGGGGCGGGAGTGGGCTACGAGCAGTACTTC
CASSPGAGVGYEQYF
>17|TRBJ2-3|TRBD2|-|TRBV10-3
TGTGCCATCAGTGAGTCCACTAGCGGGGGAATCACAGATACGCAGTATTTT
CAISESTSGGITDTQYF
>14|TRBJ2-2|TRBD1|many|TRBV27
TGTGCCAGCACCCTAATGACAGGGATCGGGGAGCTGTTTTTT
CASTLMTGIGELFF
>21|TRBJ2-1|TRBD2|many|TRBV19
TGTGCCAGTAGTATATCTCTAGCGGGGGGGCCCCGACTCAGCTCCTACAATGAGCAGTTCTTC
CASSISLAGGPRLSSYNEQFF
>15|TRBJ1-5|-|many|TRBV4-1
TGCGCCAGCAGCCCAGGGAGGGGAAGCAATCAGCCCCAGCATTTT
CASSPGRGSNQPQHF
>18|TRBJ1-3|-|-|TRBV6-6
TGTGCCAGCAGTTACAGTTACCGGGACCGTTTCTCTGGAAACACCATATATTTT
CASSYSYRDRFSGNTIYF
>15|TRBJ2-3|TRBD2|-|TRBV29-1
TGCAGCGTTGAGGGACTAGCGACCCAGGTGGATACGCAGTATTTT
CSVEGLATQVDTQYF
>15|TRBJ1-6|TRBD1|-|TRBV7-9
TGTGCCAGCAGCAACGCGGGACAGGGTTGGACACCCCTCCACTTT
CASSNAGQGWTPLHF
>13|TRBJ1-2|-|few|TRBV11-2
TGTGCCAGCAGGCCAACAGGCGATAATGGCTACACCTTC
CASRPTGDNGYTF
>15|TRBJ2-3|-|many|TRBV12-3/TRBV12-4
TGTGCCAGCAGCCCCGAGGGGGTTTTCACAGATACGCAGTATTTT
CASSPEGVFTDTQYF
>16|TRBJ1-2|TRBD1|many|TRBV7-9
TGTGCCAGCAGCCGACTTGACAGGGAAGGCACCTATGGCTACACCTTC
CASSRLDREGTYGYTF
>11|TRBJ2-7|-|few|TRBV5-4
TGTGCCAGCAGTGCGAGGTCCGAGCAGTACTTC
CASSARSEQYF
>14|TRBJ1-6|-|many|TRBV7-9
TGTGCCAGCAGCCCTACTCTGGGCGAGTCACCCCTCCACTTT
CASSPTLGESPLHF
>15|TRBJ2-7|TRBD1|many|TRBV7-6
TGTGCCAGCAGCTCACAGGGGGCCCCTGCCTACGAGCAGTACTTC
CASSSQGAPAYEQYF
>13|TRBJ1-4|-|many|TRBV4-1
TGTGCCAGCAGCCAGGCAACTAATGAAAAACTGTTTTTT
CASSQATNEKLFF
>14|TRBJ2-1|-|many|TRBV19
TGTGCCAGTGCCGTCCGGGTGGCCTACAATGAGCAGTTCTTC
CASAVRVAYNEQFF
>15|TRBJ1-1|-|many|TRBV4-1
TGCGCCAGCAGCCGATCGGTAGGGACGCGGGGTGAAGCTTTCTTT
CASSRSVGTRGEAFF
>15|TRBJ2-3|-|few|TRBV20-1
TGCAGTGTCCGACCTGGGGACATCCACCGGGATACGCAGTATTTT
CSVRPGDIHRDTQYF
>13|TRBJ2-7|-|few|TRBV14
TGTGCCAGCAGCCAAGATCCGCTACTGGAGCAGTACTTC
CASSQDPLLEQYF
>15|TRBJ2-1|-|-|TRBV27
TGTGCCAGCAGTTTGGGACGTGGGGTCCACAATGAGCAGTTCTTC
CASSLGRGVHNEQFF
>16|TRBJ1-2|-|-|TRBV4-2
TGTGCCAGCAGCCAAGATATGATGGAGGTGAGCGGTGGCTACACCTTC
CASSQDMMEVSGGYTF
>15|TRBJ2-3|-|few|TRBV29-1
TGCAGCGTAGTCGAGCGGAGGATTAGCACAGATACGCAGTATTTT
CSVVERRISTDTQYF
>14|TRBJ1-5|-|many|TRBV12-3/TRBV12-4
TGTGCCAGCAGTTTTGAACAGGGAGTGCAGCCCCAGCATTTT
CASSFEQGVQPQHF
>13|TRBJ1-4|-|few|TRBV28
TGTGCCAGCAGTTTCCTGGAAGGGTCAAAACTGTTTTTT
CASSFLEGSKLFF
>15|TRBJ1-4|-|many|TRBV28
TGTGCCAGCAGTTTAAGTCCTCAAGGGAATGAAAAACTGTTTTTT
CASSLSPQGNEKLFF
>14|TRBJ1-2|-|many|TRBV11-2
TGTGCCAGCAGCTTAAGGCCAGGGGACTATGGCTACACCTTC
CASSLRPGDYGYTF
>14|TRBJ2-2|-|few|TRBV6-5
TGTGCCAGCAGCCTTTCTGAAAGCGCCGGGGAGCTGTTTTTT
CASSLSESAGELFF
>19|TRBJ2-1|TRBD2|many|TRBV7-8
TGTGCCAGCAGCTTATTTGCTATCCTAGCGGGAGGACAACTGAATGAGCAGTTCTTC
CASSLFAILAGGQLNEQFF
>9|TRBJ2-7|-|-|TRBV2
TGTGCCACGGGCTACGAGCAGTACTTC
CATGYEQYF